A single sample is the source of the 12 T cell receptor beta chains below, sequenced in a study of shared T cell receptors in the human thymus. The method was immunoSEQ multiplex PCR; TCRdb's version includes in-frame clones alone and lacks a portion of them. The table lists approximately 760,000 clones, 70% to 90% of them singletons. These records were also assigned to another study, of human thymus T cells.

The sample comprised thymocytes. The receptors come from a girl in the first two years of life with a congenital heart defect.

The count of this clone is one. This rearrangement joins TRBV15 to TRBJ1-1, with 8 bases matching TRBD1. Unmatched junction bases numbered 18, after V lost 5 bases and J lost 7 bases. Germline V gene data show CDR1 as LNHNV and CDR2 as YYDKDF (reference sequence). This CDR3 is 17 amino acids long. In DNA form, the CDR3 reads TGTGCCACCAGCCCCGCGGGTCCGGGACAGGATATTGGTGAAGCTTTCTTT. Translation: CATSPAGPGQDIGEAFF.

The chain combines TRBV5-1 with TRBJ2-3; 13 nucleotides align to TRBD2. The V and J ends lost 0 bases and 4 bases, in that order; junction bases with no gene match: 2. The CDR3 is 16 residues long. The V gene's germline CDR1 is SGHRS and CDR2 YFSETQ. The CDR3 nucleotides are TGCGCCAGCAGCTTGGTGACTAGCGGGGGGCCAGATACGCAGTATTTT. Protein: CASSLVTSGGPDTQYF.

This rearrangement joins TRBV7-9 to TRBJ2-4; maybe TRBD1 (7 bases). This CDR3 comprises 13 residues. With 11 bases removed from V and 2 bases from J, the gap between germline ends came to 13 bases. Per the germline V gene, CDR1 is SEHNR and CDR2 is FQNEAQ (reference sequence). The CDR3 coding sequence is TGTGCCTCCGGGGGACAGACCAAAAACATTCAGTACTTC. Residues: CASGGQTKNIQYF. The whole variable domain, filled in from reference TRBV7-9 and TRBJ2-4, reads DTGVSQNPRHKITKRGQNVTFRCDPISEHNRLYWYRQTLGQGPEFLTYFQNEAQLEKSRLLSDRFSAERPKGSFSTLEIQRTEQGDSAMYLCASGGQTKNIQYFGAGTRLSVL.

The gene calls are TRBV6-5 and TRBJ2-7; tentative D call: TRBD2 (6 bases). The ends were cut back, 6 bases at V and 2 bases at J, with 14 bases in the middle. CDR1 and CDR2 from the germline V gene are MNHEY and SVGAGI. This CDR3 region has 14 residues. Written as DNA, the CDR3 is TGTGCCAGCAGACCCGGGGACTCGACCTACGAGCAGTACTTC. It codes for CASRPGDSTYEQYF.

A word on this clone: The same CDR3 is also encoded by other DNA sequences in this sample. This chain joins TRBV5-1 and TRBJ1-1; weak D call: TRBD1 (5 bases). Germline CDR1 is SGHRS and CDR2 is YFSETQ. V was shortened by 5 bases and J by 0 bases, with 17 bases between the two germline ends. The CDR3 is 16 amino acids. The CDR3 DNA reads TGCGCCAGCAGATTATCCTACAGGAGCATGAACACTGAAGCTTTCTTT. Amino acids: CASRLSYRSMNTEAFF.

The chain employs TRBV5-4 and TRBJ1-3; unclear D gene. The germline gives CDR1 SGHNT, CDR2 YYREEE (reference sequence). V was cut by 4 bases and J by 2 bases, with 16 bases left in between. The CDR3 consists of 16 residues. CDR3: CASSPEVGWTGNTIYF. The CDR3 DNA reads TGTGCCAGCAGCCCGGAGGTGGGTTGGACTGGAAACACCATATATTTT.

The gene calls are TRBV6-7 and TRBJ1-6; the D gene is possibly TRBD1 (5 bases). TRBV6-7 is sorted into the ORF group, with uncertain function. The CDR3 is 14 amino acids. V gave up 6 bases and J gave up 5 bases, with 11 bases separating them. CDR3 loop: CASRPTQDNSPLHF. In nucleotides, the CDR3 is TGTGCCAGCAGGCCCACACAGGATAATTCACCCCTCCACTTT.

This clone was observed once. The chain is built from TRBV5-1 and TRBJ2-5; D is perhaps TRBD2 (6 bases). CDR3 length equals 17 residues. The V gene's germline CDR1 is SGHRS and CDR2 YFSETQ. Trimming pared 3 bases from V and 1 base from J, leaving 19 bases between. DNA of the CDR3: TGCGCCAGCAGCTCCACGGCCTTCCGGAGGGGCCAAGAGACCCAGTACTTC. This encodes CASSSTAFRRGQETQYF.

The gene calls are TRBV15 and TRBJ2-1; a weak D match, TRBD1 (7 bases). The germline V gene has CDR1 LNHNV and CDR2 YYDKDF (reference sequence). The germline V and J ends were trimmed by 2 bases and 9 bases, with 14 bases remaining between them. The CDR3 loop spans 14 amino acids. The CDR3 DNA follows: TGTGCCACCAGCAGAAAGACAGGGAGGATTGAGCAGTTCTTC. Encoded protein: CATSRKTGRIEQFF.

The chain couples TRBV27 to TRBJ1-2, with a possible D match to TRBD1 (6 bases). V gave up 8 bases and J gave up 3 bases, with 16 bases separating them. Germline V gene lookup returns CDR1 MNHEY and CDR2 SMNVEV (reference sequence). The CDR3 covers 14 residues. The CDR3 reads CASRGGAVDYGYTF. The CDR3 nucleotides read TGTGCCAGCCGGGGGGGGGCGGTCGACTATGGCTACACCTTC.

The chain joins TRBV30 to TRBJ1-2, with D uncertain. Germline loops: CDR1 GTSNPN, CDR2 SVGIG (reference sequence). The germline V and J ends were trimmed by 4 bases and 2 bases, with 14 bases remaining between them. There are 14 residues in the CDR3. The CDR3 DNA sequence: TGTGCCTGGATCCCCCGGGTCGGGAACTATGGCTACACCTTC. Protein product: CAWIPRVGNYGYTF.

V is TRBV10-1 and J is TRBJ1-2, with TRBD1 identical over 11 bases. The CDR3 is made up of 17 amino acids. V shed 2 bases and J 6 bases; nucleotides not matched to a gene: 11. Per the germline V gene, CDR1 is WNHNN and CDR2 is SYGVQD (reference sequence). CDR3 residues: CASSEPITGTGGDGYTF. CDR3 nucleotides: TGCGCCAGCAGTGAGCCAATAACCGGGACAGGGGGAGATGGCTACACCTTC.